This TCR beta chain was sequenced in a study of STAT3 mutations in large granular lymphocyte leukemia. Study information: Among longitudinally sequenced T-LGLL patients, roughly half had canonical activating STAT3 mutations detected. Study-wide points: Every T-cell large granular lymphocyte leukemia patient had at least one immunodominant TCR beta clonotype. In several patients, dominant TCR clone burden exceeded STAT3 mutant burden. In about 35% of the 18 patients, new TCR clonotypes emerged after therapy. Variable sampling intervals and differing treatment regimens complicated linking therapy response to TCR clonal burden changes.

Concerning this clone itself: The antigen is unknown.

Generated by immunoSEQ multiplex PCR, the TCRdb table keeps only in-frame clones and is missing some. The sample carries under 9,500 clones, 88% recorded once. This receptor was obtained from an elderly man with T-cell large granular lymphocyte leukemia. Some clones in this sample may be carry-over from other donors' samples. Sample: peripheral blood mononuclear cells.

CDR3 DNA sequence: TGTGCCAGCAGTTACCTAACTAGCCAAAGCTCCTACGAGCAGTACTTC. Encoded protein: CASSYLTSQSSYEQYF. J is TRBJ2-7 and V is TRBV6-6, with D maybe TRBD2 (6 bases). Trimming removed 2 bases from V and 0 bases from J, with 14 bases in between. The CDR3 loop spans 16 amino acids. CDR1 MNHNY and CDR2 SVGAGI come from the germline V gene (reference sequence).